This passage covers 26 T cell receptor beta chains from one sample sequenced in a study of T cell repertoires in aging, cancer and after chemotherapy. Rearranged V-D-J TRB sequences were amplified with a mixed TRB-A/B primer pool. TCRdb reanalysed the multiplex PCR reads using MiXCR and keeps one entry per CDR3 protein. In the table there are approximately 9,700 distinct CDR3 sequences, about 34% of which are singletons. The template was genomic DNA from peripheral blood, not RNA. The sequenced sample consisted of blood. These TCRs come from a human donor in good health.

The chain is built from TRBV11-3 and TRBJ2-3, with 12 bases that match TRBD1. Germline assignment: CDR1 SGHNT and CDR2 YENEEA. CDR3 length equals 16 residues. V shed 5 bases and J 4 bases; nucleotides not matched to a gene: 7. As DNA, the CDR3 is TGTGCCAGCAGCCCGGCCGGGACAGGGGGCTCAGATACGCAGTATTTT. It yields the protein CASSPAGTGGSDTQYF.

This clonotype is deemed medium-sized. The rearrangement links TRBV11-3 to TRBJ1-1; the D is unclear. Germline lookup yields CDR1 SGHNT and CDR2 YENEEA. This CDR3 is built from 12 residues. The V gene lost 7 bases and the J gene lost 7 bases, with 13 bases spanning the gap. The CDR3 loop reads CASTFDPGEAFF. CDR3 sequence (DNA): TGTGCCAGCACCTTCGATCCAGGTGAAGCTTTCTTT.

This clonotype was seen a single time. Relative to the germline gene, one junction end is altered; a read error may explain this. The chain employs TRBV5-4 and TRBJ2-3, with 7 bases identical to TRBD1. Germline V lookup: CDR1 SGHNT, CDR2 YYREEE (reference sequence). CDR3 length: 15 amino acids. The CDR3 protein is CASSLGGPSTDTQYF. The DNA of the CDR3 is TGCGCCAGCAGCTTAGGGGGCCCTAGCACAGATACGCAGTATTTT.

This rearrangement joins TRBV30 to TRBJ1-1, with TRBD1 as a possible D gene (6 bases). The CDR3 is made up of 15 amino acids. The V gene lost 2 bases and the J gene lost 4 bases, with 17 bases spanning the gap. Germline V gene sequence: CDR1 GTSNPN, CDR2 SVGIG (reference sequence). The CDR3 region has the DNA TGTGCCTGGAGTTGGGGGGCACATGGAGGCACTGAAGCTTTCTTT. It translates to CAWSWGAHGGTEAFF.

The CDR3 DNA follows: TGTGCCAGTAGTATAGTGGCTTGGGGGGTTTATAATTCACCCCTCCACTTT. This encodes CASSIVAWGVYNSPLHF. The rearrangement links TRBV19 to TRBJ1-6; tentatively, D is TRBD1 (5 bases). This CDR3 comprises 17 residues. V was shortened by 1 base and J by 4 bases, with 14 bases between the two germline ends. Germline V gene lookup returns CDR1 LNHDA and CDR2 SQIVND (reference sequence).

The sample holds a few counts of this clonotype. The chain employs TRBV18 and TRBJ1-4; no clear D. The CDR3 runs 16 residues. The germline V and J ends were trimmed by 1 base and 1 base, with 10 bases remaining between them. Germline V CDR1 and CDR2: KGHSH, LQKENI. The CDR3 region has the DNA TGTGCCAGCTCACCACGAGGGCTTCTAACTAATGAAAAACTGTTTTTT. Encoded protein: CASSPRGLLTNEKLFF.

This clonotype came up a few times. The chain carries TRBV11-1 and TRBJ2-5; 7 bases align to TRBD2. Trimming cost V 5 bases and J 4 bases; bases outside gene matches: 13. The CDR3 is 16 residues long. Germline CDR1 and CDR2: SGHAT and FQDESV (reference sequence). The chain's CDR3 is CASSPGGGRVGETQYF. CDR3 in DNA: TGTGCCAGCAGCCCAGGTGGAGGGAGGGTCGGAGAGACCCAGTACTTC.

The rearrangement links TRBV30 to TRBJ2-4; 8 bases line up with TRBD1. Germline lookup yields CDR1 GTSNPN and CDR2 SVGIG (reference sequence). Germline trimming cut 8 bases from V and 4 bases from J; bases unmatched to any gene: 7. The CDR3 runs to 13 residues. In DNA form, the CDR3 reads TGTGCCGGCCGGGGACAGGCTAAAAACATTCAGTACTTC. Its protein product is CAGRGQAKNIQYF.

The V and J genes are TRBV6-1 and TRBJ2-2; D is uncertain. CDR1 MNHNS and CDR2 SASEGT come from the germline V gene. CDR3 length equals 12 residues. Trimming removed 6 bases at V and 7 bases at J, with 9 bases between. The CDR3 DNA is TGTGCCAGCAGAGAACCTTTCGGGGAGCTGTTTTTT. This encodes CASREPFGELFF.

There are a few counts of this clonotype. The chain recombines TRBV12-3 or TRBV12-4 with TRBJ2-2; D not certain. Trimming removed 1 base at V and 8 bases at J, with 8 bases between. This CDR3 is 13 amino acids long. The CDR3, as DNA: TGTGCCAGCAGTTTAGGTCTTCCAGGGGAGCTGTTTTTT. Translated, it gives CASSLGLPGELFF.

The chain combines TRBV24-1 with TRBJ2-7; 11 bases are shared with TRBD1. J was trimmed by 9 bases and V by 4 bases; bases with no gene match: 7. CDR1 and CDR2 from the germline V gene are KGHDR and SFDVKD. The CDR3 runs 14 residues. The CDR3 loop is CATSEAGTGGRQYF. The CDR3, as DNA: TGTGCCACCAGTGAAGCCGGGACAGGGGGGAGGCAGTACTTC.

In this sample, this clonotype turned up a few times. The rearrangement links TRBV6-2 or TRBV6-3 to TRBJ2-5; D is uncertain. Germline CDR1 and CDR2: MNHEY and SVGEGT. Between the trimmed V and J ends, which lost 11 bases and 3 bases, there was a span of 13 bases. There are 12 residues in the CDR3. CDR3 nucleotide sequence: TGTGCCTCCTCAGCCAGAAAAGAGACCCAGTACTTC. Amino acid sequence: CASSARKETQYF.

This clonotype is classed as medium-sized. The chain carries TRBV6-5 and TRBJ2-5; the D is unclear. CDR1 is MNHEY, CDR2 SVGAGI, per germline. CDR3 length equals 15 residues. V was clipped by 0 bases and J by 1 base, with 9 bases between them. CDR3: CASSYSNGPQETQYF. The CDR3 bases are TGTGCCAGCAGTTACTCGAACGGGCCCCAAGAGACCCAGTACTTC.

The chain joins TRBV6-5 to TRBJ2-2; 14 positions agree with TRBD2. The CDR3 extends over 17 amino acids. V was pared by 7 bases and J by 4 bases, with 8 bases of the junction left unmatched. Germline-derived CDR1 and CDR2 are MNHEY and SVGAGI. CDR3 DNA sequence: TGTGCCAGCACCAGACTAGCGGGGGGGTTTGTCACCGGGGAGCTGTTTTTT. Translated, it gives CASTRLAGGFVTGELFF.

This clonotype was observed a handful of times. The chain recombines TRBV19 with TRBJ1-2; 7 bases fit TRBD1. Germline values: CDR1 LNHDA, CDR2 SQIVND (reference sequence). This CDR3 is 17 amino acids long. With 0 bases clipped from V and 6 bases from J, the junction kept 13 bases outside the gene matches. DNA for the CDR3: TGTGCCAGTAGTATAGATCTGAGACAGGGTCGAGGGGATGGCTACACCTTC. Translated, it gives CASSIDLRQGRGDGYTF.

This chain links TRBV5-1 with TRBJ2-7, with 7 bases matching TRBD1. The V gene end was trimmed by 1 base and the J gene end by 7 bases; junction bases not matched to a gene: 8. The CDR3 is made up of 14 amino acids. Germline loops: CDR1 SGHRS, CDR2 YFSETQ. CDR3 protein: CASSLFEGAGEQYF. As DNA, the CDR3 is TGCGCCAGCAGCTTGTTTGAGGGGGCGGGTGAGCAGTACTTC. The full variable domain, its missing parts supplied by reference TRBV5-1 and TRBJ2-7, is KAGVTQTPRYLIKTRGQQVTLSCSPISGHRSVSWYQQTPGQGLQFLFEYFSETQRNKGNFPGRFSGRQFSNSRSEMNVSTLELGDSALYLCASSLFEGAGEQYFGPGTRLTVT.

This clonotype was counted between two and nine times. CDR3 coding DNA: TGTGCCAGCAGCTTGTCGGGACAGGTGAAAACCTACGAGCAGTACTTC. Its protein is CASSLSGQVKTYEQYF. V is TRBV11-3 and J is TRBJ2-7; 8 bases are a match to TRBD1. The CDR3 totals 16 residues. Per germline, CDR1 SGHNT and CDR2 YENEEA. Unmatched junction bases numbered 9, after V lost 3 bases and J lost 2 bases. Drawing the rest from reference TRBV11-3 and TRBJ2-7, the complete variable domain is EAGVVQSPRYKIIEKKQPVAFWCNPISGHNTLYWYLQNLGQGPELLIRYENEEAVDDSQLPKDRFSAERLKGVDSTLKIQPAELGDSAVYLCASSLSGQVKTYEQYFGPGTRLTVT.

The V call is TRBV6-2 or TRBV6-3, the J call TRBJ1-5, with TRBD1 identical over 8 bases. After removal of 8 bases from V and 4 bases from J, the junction contained 4 bases not matched to a gene. The CDR3 sequence is 13 residues long. From germline, CDR1 is MNHEY and CDR2 SVGEGT. CDR3 sequence: CASGDRKNQPQHF. CDR3 DNA sequence: TGTGCCAGCGGGGACAGGAAGAATCAGCCCCAGCATTTT.

This clonotype appeared a few times. V usage is TRBV30 and J usage is TRBJ1-2; D call uncertain. V was trimmed by 3 bases and J by 7 bases, leaving 15 bases between them. Germline V gives CDR1 GTSNPN, CDR2 SVGIG (reference sequence). The CDR3 is 13 residues long. In nucleotides, the CDR3 is TGTGCCTGGAGGGTGACCGGGGAGAGTGGCTACACCTTC. Translated: CAWRVTGESGYTF.

This chain connects TRBV5-6 to TRBJ2-7, with 9 bases that match TRBD2. The trim removed 4 bases at V and 6 bases at J, leaving 11 bases unmatched. The germline gives CDR1 SGHDT, CDR2 YYEEEE. The CDR3 totals 15 residues. CDR3 bases: TGTGCCAGCAGCCCCCCTGGGCGGGAGGGTAGCGAGCAGTACTTC. This translates into CASSPPGREGSEQYF. Full variable domain (rest looked up from reference TRBV5-6 and TRBJ2-7): DAGVTQSPTHLIKTRGQQVTLRCSPKSGHDTVSWYQQALGQGPQFIFQYYEEEERQRGNFPDRFSGHQFPNYSSELNVNALLLGDSALYLCASSPPGREGSEQYFGPGTRLTVT.

There are a few counts of this clonotype. The rearrangement joins TRBV15 to TRBJ1-5, with no clear D. The ends were cut back, 0 bases at V and 1 base at J, with 4 bases in the middle. The CDR3 runs to 14 residues. Germline V gene data show CDR1 as LNHNV and CDR2 as YYDKDF (reference sequence). This CDR3 is CATSRDSSNQPQHF. The CDR3 DNA follows: TGTGCCACCAGCAGAGATAGCAGCAATCAGCCCCAGCATTTT.

This rearrangement joins TRBV5-1 to TRBJ2-5, with TRBD2 matching 11 bases. J was trimmed by 4 bases and V by 2 bases; bases with no gene match: 4. This CDR3 contains 15 residues. Germline CDR1 is SGHRS and CDR2 is YFSETQ. The CDR3 sequence is CASSLALAGGETQYF. CDR3 DNA: TGCGCCAGCAGCTTAGCGCTAGCGGGGGGAGAGACCCAGTACTTC.

As DNA, the CDR3 is TGTGCCACCAGCAGAGGGGAGGGGTCAGTGAACACTGAAGCTTTCTTT. Translating gives CATSRGEGSVNTEAFF. The rearrangement links TRBV15 to TRBJ1-1, with D possibly matching TRBD1 (5 bases). V was clipped by 1 base and J by 0 bases, with 12 bases between them. CDR3 length: 16 residues. Germline loops: CDR1 LNHNV, CDR2 YYDKDF (reference sequence).

A few counts support this clonotype. The genes are TRBV6-2 or TRBV6-3 and TRBJ2-3, with TRBD2 as a possible D gene (5 bases). Trimming stripped 7 bases from V and 2 bases from J, with 22 bases between. This CDR3 region has 17 residues. Looked up from germline, CDR1 is MNHEY and CDR2 is SVGEGT. This CDR3 reads CASNNNLGRVATDTQYF. DNA of the CDR3: TGTGCCAGCAACAATAACTTAGGGAGAGTGGCCACAGATACGCAGTATTTT.

This clonotype was detected a few times. This chain links TRBV5-5 with TRBJ1-1, with TRBD1 matching over 7 bases. CDR3 length: 15 residues. Germline CDR1 is SGHKS and CDR2 is YYEKEE (reference sequence). V lost 4 bases and J lost 4; bases outside the gene matches: 10. The CDR3 loop reads CASSAGTAPLTEAFF. CDR3 nucleotide sequence: TGTGCCAGCAGCGCTGGGACAGCTCCCCTCACTGAAGCTTTCTTT. Combining the CDR3 with reference TRBV5-5 and TRBJ1-1 gives the whole variable domain DAGVTQSPTHLIKTRGQQVTLRCSPISGHKSVSWYQQVLGQGPQFIFQYYEKEERGRGNFPDRFSARQFPNYSSELNVNALLLGDSALYLCASSAGTAPLTEAFFGQGTRLTVV.

There are a few counts of this clonotype. The rearrangement joins TRBV6-6 to TRBJ1-5; 7 bases are shared with TRBD1. The ends lost 7 bases at V and 0 bases at J; junction bases unmatched: 12. The germline CDR1 and CDR2 sequences are MNHNY and SVGAGI (reference sequence). The CDR3 has 17 residues. The CDR3 sequence is CASIVDGTASSNQPQHF. The CDR3 DNA reads as TGTGCCAGCATTGTTGACGGGACAGCGTCTAGCAATCAGCCCCAGCATTTT.